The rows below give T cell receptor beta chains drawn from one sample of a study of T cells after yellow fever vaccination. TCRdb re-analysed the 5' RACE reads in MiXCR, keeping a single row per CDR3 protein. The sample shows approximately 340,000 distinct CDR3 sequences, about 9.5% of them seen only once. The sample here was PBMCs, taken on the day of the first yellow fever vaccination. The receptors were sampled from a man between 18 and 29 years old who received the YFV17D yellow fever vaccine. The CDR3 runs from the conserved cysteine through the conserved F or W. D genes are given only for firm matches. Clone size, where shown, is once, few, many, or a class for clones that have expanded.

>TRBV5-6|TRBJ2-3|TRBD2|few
TGTGCCAGCAGCGGCCTGATAGCGGGGGACTTCACAGATACGCAGTATTTT
CASSGLIAGDFTDTQYF
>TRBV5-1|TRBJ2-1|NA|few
TGCGCCAGCAGCGAGACTTCAGCTAGGCGGGAGCAGTTCTTC
CASSETSARREQFF
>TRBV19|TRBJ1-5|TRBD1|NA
TGTGCCAGTAGTATAAAGGGACAGGGGCTCCATCAGCCCCAGCATTTT
CASSIKGQGLHQPQHF
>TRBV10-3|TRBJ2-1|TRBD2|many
TGTGCCATCGAGAGGGAGGGCTACAATGAGCAGTTCTTC
CAIEREGYNEQFF
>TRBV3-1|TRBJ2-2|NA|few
TGTGCCAGCAGCCAAGCGCAGGGCACCGGGGAGCTGTTTTTT
CASSQAQGTGELFF
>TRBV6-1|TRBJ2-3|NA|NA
TGTGCAGCCAGGGTTATGGGCACAGATACGCAGTATTTT
CAARVMGTDTQYF
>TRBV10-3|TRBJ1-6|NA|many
TGTGCCATCAGAGACCGAGGGGCTAATTCACCCCTCCACTTT
CAIRDRGANSPLHF
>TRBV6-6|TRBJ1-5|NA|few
TGTGCCAGCGTTATCGGCAATCAGCCCCAGCATTTT
CASVIGNQPQHF
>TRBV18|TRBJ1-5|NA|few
TGTGCCAGCTCACGTGGACGGATCAATCAGCCCCAGCATTTT
CASSRGRINQPQHF
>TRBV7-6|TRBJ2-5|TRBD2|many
TGTGCCAGCAGCTTTGTATCTAGCGGGGCCGGAGAGACCCAGTACTTC
CASSFVSSGAGETQYF
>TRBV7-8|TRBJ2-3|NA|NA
TGTGCCAGCAGCTCCAACCCCAGAGATACGCAGTATTTT
CASSSNPRDTQYF
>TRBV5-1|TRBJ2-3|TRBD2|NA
TGCGCCAGCAGCTTGTTGTCGGCGGGGGGATGGACAGATACGCAGTATTTT
CASSLLSAGGWTDTQYF
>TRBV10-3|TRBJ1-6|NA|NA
TGTGCCATCAAGGAGGCCCACTATAATTCACCCCTCCACTTT
CAIKEAHYNSPLHF